This TCR beta chain appears in the sequencing data of a study of blood T cell repertoires in COVID-19. Across the whole study: Sites across the United States, Italy and Spain contributed samples from acute and convalescent COVID-19. T cells, B-cell-depleted T cells, or PBMCs supplied cDNA or gDNA.

Libraries were prepared by immunoSEQ multiplex PCR; TCRdb keeps only in-frame clonotypes and omits some of them. The sample includes over 150,000 clones, roughly 90% of them seen just once. The sample taken for sequencing was peripheral blood. This clonotype was sampled from a man aged 50 to 59 with acute or convalescent COVID-19.

CDR3 nucleotide sequence: TGCAGCGTTGAGGGGGGTGGGAACGATGGCTACACCTTC. Translated: CSVEGGGNDGYTF. The chain uses TRBV29-1 and TRBJ1-2; a possible D gene is TRBD1 (5 bases). Trimming cost V 3 bases and J 6 bases, with 14 bases left between them. The CDR3 spans 13 residues. Germline values: CDR1 SQVTM, CDR2 ANQGSEA. Supplemented by reference TRBV29-1 and TRBJ1-2, the full variable domain reads SAVISQKPSRDICQRGTSLTIQCQVDSQVTMMFWYRQQPGQSLTLIATANQGSEATYESGFVIDKFPISRPNLTFSTLTVSNMSPEDSSIYLCSVEGGGNDGYTFGSGTRLTVV.